This TCR beta chain was obtained from a study of CD8+ T cells in alopecia areata. Overall study results and limits: Among the top 100, expanded CD8+ clones were significantly decreased by tofacitinib, as was scalp clonality. Resident alphabeta T-cell populations of normal skin are likewise subject to sequencing in scalp samples. Lesional scalp, especially alopecia totalis/universalis, showed higher clonality than normal scalp. With tofacitinib ongoing, many expanded lesional clones persisted in both scalp and blood.

Treatment reported: oral pan-JAK inhibitor, 5-10 mg twice daily. Germline-derived CDR1 and CDR2 are SEHNR and FQNEAQ (reference sequence). There are 14 residues in the CDR3. V was clipped by 7 bases and J by 6 bases; unmatched bases: 11. cDNA reverse transcribed from extracted RNA served as the sequencing template. Generated by immunoSEQ multiplex PCR, the TCRdb table keeps only in-frame clones and is missing some. The sample yields more than 110,000 clones, 75% to 85% seen once. To note about this clone: Its target is unknown.

The sample was CD8+ T cells sorted from blood, taken at week 4, from a patient treated with tofacitinib. The J gene is TRBJ1-1, the V gene TRBV7-9; 7 bases fit TRBD1. The receptor was derived from a human donor with alopecia areata. The CDR3 region has the DNA TGTGCCAGCACCATAACAGGGGAAGGCTCTGAAGCTTTCTTT. It translates to CASTITGEGSEAFF.